The source of this TCR beta chain is a study of CD8 T cells in ankylosing spondylitis (dated by TCRdb to about 2017). About the investigation overall: The study profiled T cell receptor beta repertoires in healthy donors and ankylosing spondylitis patients to find disease-linked TCR variants. Peripheral blood was sampled, and synovial fluid was also collected from ankylosing spondylitis patients. The full study cohort was made up of about two dozen ankylosing spondylitis patients and around 100 healthy donors. The paper as a whole reports these results and caveats: Some motif variants were previously reported in synovial fluid and blood of reactive arthritis patients, suggesting common disease-initiation mechanisms. According to the report, matched synovial fluid samples from ankylosing spondylitis patients were significantly enriched for the disease-linked clones. A CD8+ phenotype was shown by the disease-linked clones, which were found at relatively low frequencies in peripheral blood. A TCR beta motif of about 8 highly homologous amino acid variants appeared characteristic of blood from ankylosing spondylitis patients.

The germline V gene supplies CDR1 SGHRS and CDR2 YFSETQ. Between the V and J ends, shortened by 2 bases and 0 bases respectively, the junction contains 9 bases. The CDR3 starts with the cysteine, ends with the phenylalanine, and has 15 residues. The entry retains the CDR3 DNA only, 45 bases that are in frame from base 1. In this sample, this clonotype turned up many times. Its antigen has not been determined. Base qualities are not recorded, but no much larger clone differs from it by a single base. Sequencing instrument: Illumina HiSeq 2500. Quantitative 5'-RACE with molecular barcodes was used to prepare TCR beta libraries. The study's processing was this. Disease-linked TCR variants were identified with a new computational method built on a probabilistic model of VDJ rearrangement. The raw public reads went through TCRdb reprocessing: fastp at Q25, MiXCR clone calling, in-frame beta chains kept. CDR3 protein sequences are deduplicated, and each keeps its most common genes and DNA. TCRdb's processing, not the authors', yielded these V and J calls. A total of 150,000 to 200,000 distinct CDR3 sequences appear in this sample, around 17% of them only once. The top ten constitute roughly 7.7% of the sample.

Sequencing used blood, either unsorted or a sorted T cell fraction (not recorded which). The receptor was derived from a male donor with ankylosing spondylitis or in good health (not recorded which). The chain is encoded by TRBV5-1 joined to TRBJ2-1, with no confidently assigned D gene. The DNA is TGCGCCAGCAGCTTAATCTCCCACTCCTACAATGAGCAGTTCTTC. This yields the protein CASSLISHSYNEQFF. Supplemented by the reference TRBV5-1 and TRBJ2-1 proteins around the CDR3, the complete variable domain is KAGVTQTPRYLIKTRGQQVTLSCSPISGHRSVSWYQQTPGQGLQFLFEYFSETQRNKGNFPGRFSGRQFSNSRSEMNVSTLELGDSALYLCASSLISHSYNEQFFGPGTRLTVL.